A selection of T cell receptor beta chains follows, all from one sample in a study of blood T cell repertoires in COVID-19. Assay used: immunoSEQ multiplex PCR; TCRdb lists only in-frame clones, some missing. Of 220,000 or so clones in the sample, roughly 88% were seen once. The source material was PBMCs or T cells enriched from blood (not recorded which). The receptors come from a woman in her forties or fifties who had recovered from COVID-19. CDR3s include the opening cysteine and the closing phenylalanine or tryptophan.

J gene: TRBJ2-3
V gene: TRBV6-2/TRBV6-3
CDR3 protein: CASSSGLAGEDIAYTQYF

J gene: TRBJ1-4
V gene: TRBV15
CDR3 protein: CATSLITQGAGEKLFF

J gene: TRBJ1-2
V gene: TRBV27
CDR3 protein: CASSPRQGAIGGYTF

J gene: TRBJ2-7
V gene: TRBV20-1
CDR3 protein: CSASQMAEQYF

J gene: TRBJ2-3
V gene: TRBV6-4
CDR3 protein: CASSSDSGGADTQYF

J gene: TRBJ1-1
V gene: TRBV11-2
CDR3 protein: CASSRVWSKNTEAFF

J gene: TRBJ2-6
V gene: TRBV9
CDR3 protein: CASSKGGLAGANVLTF

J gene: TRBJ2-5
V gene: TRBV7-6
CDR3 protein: CASSAAGAGVRETQYF

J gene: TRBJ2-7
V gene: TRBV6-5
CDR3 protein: CASMDRGTSEQYF

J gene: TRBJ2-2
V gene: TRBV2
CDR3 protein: CASSPTASGSAGELFF

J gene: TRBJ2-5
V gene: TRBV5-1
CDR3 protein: CASRPGLASRYQETQYF

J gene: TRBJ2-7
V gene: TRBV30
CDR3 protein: CAWRGTTREEQYF

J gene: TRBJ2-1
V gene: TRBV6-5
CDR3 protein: CASSYSRGSSYNEQFF

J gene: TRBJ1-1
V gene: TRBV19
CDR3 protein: CASSIVSDTEAFF

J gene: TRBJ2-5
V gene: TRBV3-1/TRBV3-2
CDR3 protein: CASSQERGGRETQYF

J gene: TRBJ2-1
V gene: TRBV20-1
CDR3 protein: CSAYASEQFF

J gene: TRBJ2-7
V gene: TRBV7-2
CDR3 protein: CASSKDRVREQYF

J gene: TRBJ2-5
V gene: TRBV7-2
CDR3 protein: CASSLGSTGETQYF

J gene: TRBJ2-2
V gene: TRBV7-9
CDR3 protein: CASRGGQGNTGELFF

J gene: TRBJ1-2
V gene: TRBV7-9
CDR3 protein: CASSSGWDYGYTF

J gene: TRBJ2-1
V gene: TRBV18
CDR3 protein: CASSPLGQGALNEQFF

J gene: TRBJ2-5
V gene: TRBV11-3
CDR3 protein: CASSKDRGLRETQYF

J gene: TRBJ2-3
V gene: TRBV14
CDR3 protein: CASSQDLGARDTQYF

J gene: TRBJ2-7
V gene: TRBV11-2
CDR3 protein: CASSSEVGRMGEQYF

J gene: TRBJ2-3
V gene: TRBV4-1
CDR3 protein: CASSLGLAATDTQYF

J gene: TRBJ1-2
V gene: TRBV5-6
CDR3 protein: CASSRKQGDYGYTF

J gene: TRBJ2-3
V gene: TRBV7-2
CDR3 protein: CASSSGTFTDTQYF

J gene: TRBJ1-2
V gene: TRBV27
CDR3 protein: CASSPHRQGAINYGYTF

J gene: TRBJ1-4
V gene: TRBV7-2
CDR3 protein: CASSSDRGSNEKLFF

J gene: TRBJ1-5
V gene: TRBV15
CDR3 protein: CATSRATGFASNQPQHF

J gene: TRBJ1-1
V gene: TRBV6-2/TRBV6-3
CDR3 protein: CASSPIGHQNTEAFF

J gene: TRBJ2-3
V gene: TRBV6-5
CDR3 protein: CASSFFTSGATDTQYF

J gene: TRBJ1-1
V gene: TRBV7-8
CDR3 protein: CASSDRREVVNTEAFF

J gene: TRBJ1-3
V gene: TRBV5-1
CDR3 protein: CASKSGKISGNTIYF

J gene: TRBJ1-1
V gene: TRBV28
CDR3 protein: CASSLRTGRNTEAFF

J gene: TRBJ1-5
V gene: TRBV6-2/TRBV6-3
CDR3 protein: CASSYLTRSTNQPQHF

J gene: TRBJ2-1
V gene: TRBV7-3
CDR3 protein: CASSLGLAVYNEQFF

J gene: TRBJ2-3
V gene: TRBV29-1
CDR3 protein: CSVGLAGPDTQYF

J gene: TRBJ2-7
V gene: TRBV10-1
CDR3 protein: CASSELTGGTYEQYF

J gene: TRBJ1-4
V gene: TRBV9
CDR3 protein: CASSENRGNEEKLFF

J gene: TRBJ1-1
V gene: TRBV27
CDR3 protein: CASSPRQGPTEAFF

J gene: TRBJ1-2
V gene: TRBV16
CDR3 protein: CASNPSQGVGYGYTF

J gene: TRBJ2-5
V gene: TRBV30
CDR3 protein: CAWSPDRGGTQYF

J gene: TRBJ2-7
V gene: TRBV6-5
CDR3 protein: CASSYADRPERYF

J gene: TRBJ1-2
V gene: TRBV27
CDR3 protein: CASSPQGSYGYTF

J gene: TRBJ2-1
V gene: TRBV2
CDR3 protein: CASSESGYNEQFF

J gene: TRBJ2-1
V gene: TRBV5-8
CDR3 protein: CASSFQLTSGGYSYNEQFF

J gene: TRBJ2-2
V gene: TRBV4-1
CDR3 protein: CASSLRGNTGELFF